This TCR beta chain was observed in a study of Graves' ophthalmopathy and Graves' hyperthyroidism. This clonotype was picked up many times. The germline CDR1 and CDR2 sequences are SGHVS and FQNEAQ. The CDR3 spans 13 residues. Losses at the gene ends were 5 bases for V and 4 bases for J; bases not matched to a gene: 5. Amplification targeted the TCR beta CDR3 regions, with RNA transcripts as the source material. Investigators did first-round RT-PCR with HTBI primers, then second-round multiplex PCR. One entry per CDR3 protein, called by TCRdb with MiXCR from the multiplex PCR reads. The sample lists about 400,000 distinct CDR3 sequences, around 16% seen once, with around 1.6% in the top ten.

The clonotype comes from a woman aged 18 to 35 with Graves' ophthalmopathy. The chain joins TRBV7-8 to TRBJ2-7; 7 bases fit TRBD1. Sequenced input: peripheral blood. CDR3 in DNA: TGTGCCAGCAGCGACAGGGAATTTTACGAGCAGTACTTC. It yields the protein CASSDREFYEQYF.